This T cell receptor beta chain was observed in a study of blood T cell repertoires in COVID-19. As for the study in general: Acute-phase and convalescent COVID-19 samples originated in the United States, Italy and Spain.

The germline gives CDR1 SEHNR, CDR2 FQNEAQ (reference sequence). The CDR3 runs 12 residues. The ends were cut back, 4 bases at V and 8 bases at J, with 8 bases in the middle. Study processing details: Nucleated cell number was recorded as an estimate derived from reference gene primer amplification. Assay: immunoSEQ multiplex PCR; the TCRdb copy retains only in-frame clones and omits some. D and trimming were read from the DNA, whereas the V and J calls and clone size are those reported in that table. Altogether about 43,000 clones are present, 86% being singletons, with the ten largest covering around 10%.

Sequenced input: peripheral blood. The source of this sequence is a human donor in a cohort sampled during active COVID-19. This chain connects TRBV7-9 to TRBJ1-4, with D tentatively TRBD1 (6 bases). The CDR3 sequence is CASSYRDEKLFF. The CDR3 coding sequence is TGTGCCAGCAGCTACAGGGACGAAAAACTGTTTTTT.